One sample yielded the 10 T cell receptor beta chains listed below, sequenced in a study of cytomegalovirus exposure and HLA in healthy donors. It was with 60 Vbeta and 13 Jbeta primers that the PCR ran. This table comes from immunoSEQ multiplex PCR, and its TCRdb copy is limited to in-frame clones, with some not included. The sample carries some 130,000 clones, 55% to 75% recorded once. Sequenced input: PBMCs. Receptors originate from a man between 25 and 39 years old in good health and CMV-seropositive.

V gene TRBV19 combines with J gene TRBJ2-7; the D gene is possibly TRBD2 (5 bases). Between the trimmed V and J ends, which lost 5 bases and 6 bases, there was a span of 17 bases. Germline CDR1 is LNHDA and CDR2 is SQIVND (reference sequence). This CDR3 is built from 14 residues. The CDR3 DNA reads as TGTGCCAGTAGTTTGCCGGGCCACGGAGGCGAGCAGTACTTC. Protein sequence: CASSLPGHGGEQYF.

This clone was counted a single time. The chain employs TRBV7-9 and TRBJ2-3; 7 positions match TRBD1. The J segment lost 1 base and the V segment lost 5 bases, leaving 9 bases of the junction unmatched. Per the germline V gene, CDR1 is SEHNR and CDR2 is FQNEAQ (reference sequence). This CDR3 region has 16 residues. CDR3 amino acids: CASSPRPGQRTDTQYF. CDR3 nucleotides: TGTGCCAGCAGCCCGAGGCCGGGACAGCGCACAGATACGCAGTATTTT.

The chain recombines TRBV7-9 with TRBJ2-1; 7 nucleotides match TRBD1. V lost 1 base to trimming and J lost 0 bases; unmatched junction nucleotides: 6. This CDR3 spans 17 amino acids. Germline loops: CDR1 SEHNR, CDR2 FQNEAQ (reference sequence). The DNA of the CDR3 is TGTGCCAGCAGCTTAGTAGGGGGCCCAAGCTCCTACAATGAGCAGTTCTTC. This codes for CASSLVGGPSSYNEQFF.

V and J are TRBV6-5 and TRBJ1-3; no firm D call. The CDR3 runs 15 residues. Germline lookup yields CDR1 MNHEY and CDR2 SVGAGI. V dropped 5 bases and J dropped 0 bases, with 11 bases sitting between them. CDR3 nucleotide sequence: TGTGCCAGCAGTGCAGAGGAAAGCTCTGGAAACACCATATATTTT. It specifies CASSAEESSGNTIYF.

V is TRBV30 and J is TRBJ1-2, with 7 bases matching TRBD1. Unmatched junction bases numbered 7, after V lost 1 base and J lost 5 bases. Looked up from germline, CDR1 is GTSNPN and CDR2 is SVGIG (reference sequence). CDR3 size: 14 residues. The CDR3: CAWSGRGLGYGYTF. The DNA of the CDR3 is TGTGCCTGGAGTGGAAGGGGGCTCGGGTATGGCTACACCTTC.

This chain connects TRBV30 to TRBJ2-2, with 8 positions matching TRBD2. CDR1 and CDR2 (germline): GTSNPN, SVGIG (reference sequence). This CDR3 is 14 amino acids long. V lost 4 bases to trimming and J lost 4 bases; unmatched junction nucleotides: 5. CDR3 DNA sequence: TGTGCCTGGATGGGACTAGAGGGCACCGGGGAGCTGTTTTTT. The encoded protein is CAWMGLEGTGELFF. The whole variable domain, remainder taken from reference TRBV30 and TRBJ2-2, is SQTIHQWPATLVQPVGSPLSLECTVEGTSNPNLYWYRQAAGRGLQLLFYSVGIGQISSEVPQNLSASRPQDRQFILSSKKLLLSDSGFYLCAWMGLEGTGELFFGEGSRLTVL.

The chain couples TRBV5-1 to TRBJ2-2; the match to TRBD1 covers 8 bases. V lost 0 bases, J lost 3 bases, and 1 base stayed unmatched. Germline V lookup: CDR1 SGHRS, CDR2 YFSETQ. The CDR3 totals 15 residues. CDR3 in amino acids: CASSLVQGDTGELFF. CDR3 in DNA: TGCGCCAGCAGCTTGGTACAGGGGGACACCGGGGAGCTGTTTTTT. The full variable domain, with the rest looked up from reference TRBV5-1 and TRBJ2-2, is KAGVTQTPRYLIKTRGQQVTLSCSPISGHRSVSWYQQTPGQGLQFLFEYFSETQRNKGNFPGRFSGRQFSNSRSEMNVSTLELGDSALYLCASSLVQGDTGELFFGEGSRLTVL.

This rearrangement joins TRBV7-9 to TRBJ2-3, with D possibly matching TRBD2 (5 bases). Trimming cost V 8 bases and J 0 bases, with 12 bases left between them. In germline, CDR1 is SEHNR, CDR2 FQNEAQ (reference sequence). CDR3 length: 14 amino acids. In DNA, the CDR3 is TGTGCCAGCCGGTGGACTCAGAGCACAGATACGCAGTATTTT. Amino acid sequence: CASRWTQSTDTQYF.

J is TRBJ2-7 and V is TRBV5-1; 7 bases fit TRBD2. The length of the CDR3 is 15 residues. The germline CDR1 and CDR2 sequences are SGHRS and YFSETQ. V shed 3 bases, J shed 5 bases, and the junction held 11 bases outside the gene matches. CDR3 nucleotides: TGCGCCAGCAGCTCATGGACTCCTGGGGGGGACGAGCAGTACTTC. Translated, it gives CASSSWTPGGDEQYF.

J is TRBJ2-3 and V is TRBV5-1; maybe TRBD2 (5 bases). Trimming stripped 2 bases from V and 1 base from J, with 5 bases between. Germline V CDR1 and CDR2: SGHRS, YFSETQ. The CDR3 is 13 residues long. CDR3 region: CASSFGGTDTQYF. CDR3 bases: TGCGCCAGCAGCTTCGGGGGCACAGATACGCAGTATTTT.